Each of the 31 T cell receptor beta chains below was sequenced from the same sample in a study of early T cells in non-severe SARS-CoV-2 infection. TCRdb reprocessed the 5' RACE reads with MiXCR, giving one entry per CDR3 protein. The sample includes tens of thousands of distinct CDR3 sequences, approximately 12% of them seen just once. Sequencing input: whole blood. All receptors come from an adult who was a healthcare worker with PCR-confirmed SARS-CoV-2 infection or an uninfected control (not recorded which).

This clonotype has a handful of counts. The chain is built from TRBV2 and TRBJ1-5, with a weak D call TRBD1 (5 bases). The CDR3 consists of 14 residues. Germline CDR1 reads SNHLY; CDR2 reads FYNNEI. The V end was cut by 6 bases, the J end by 1 base, with 10 bases between. In DNA form, the CDR3 reads TGTGCCAGCAGGTCCGGGGGGAGCAATCAGCCCCAGCATTTT. Its protein product is CASRSGGSNQPQHF.

This clonotype was observed many times. The rearrangement uses TRBV18 and TRBJ2-7, with D perhaps matching TRBD2 (5 bases). Germline assignment: CDR1 KGHSH and CDR2 LQKENI. The CDR3 has 15 residues. V lost 3 bases and J 0 bases, leaving 12 bases between the germline ends. The CDR3 sequence is CASSPDSLSSYEQYF. In DNA, the CDR3 is TGTGCCAGCTCACCGGACTCGCTAAGCTCCTACGAGCAGTACTTC.

The chain joins TRBV11-2 to TRBJ2-7; a possible D gene is TRBD1 (6 bases). V gave up 3 bases and J gave up 1 base, with 16 bases separating them. The CDR3 runs 16 residues. Germline V gives CDR1 SGHAT, CDR2 FQNNGV. CDR3 coding DNA: TGTGCCAGCAGCTTCTCGGACAGTGGGGCTTCCTACGAGCAGTACTTC. Residues: CASSFSDSGASYEQYF.

This clonotype was counted ten times or more. This sequence joins TRBV27 and TRBJ2-7; 8 nucleotides line up with TRBD1. The CDR3 extends over 12 amino acids. Per the germline V gene, CDR1 is MNHEY and CDR2 is SMNVEV (reference sequence). V was clipped by 6 bases and J by 9 bases; unmatched bases: 7. CDR3 in DNA: TGTGCCAGCAGCCTTGACAGGGGAGTGCAGTACTTC. Translated: CASSLDRGVQYF.

The chain couples TRBV5-8 to TRBJ1-3, with a weak D call TRBD1 (5 bases). The CDR3 has 15 residues. Germline-derived CDR1 and CDR2 are SGHTS and YDEGEE. Trimming left V 4 bases short and J 0 bases short, with 11 bases between. The CDR3 loop is CASSKGRTSGNTIYF. CDR3 sequence (DNA): TGTGCCAGCAGCAAGGGGCGGACCTCTGGAAACACCATATATTTT. Variable domain in full (rest from reference TRBV5-8 and TRBJ1-3): EAGVTQSPTHLIKTRGQQATLRCSPISGHTSVYWYQQALGLGLQFLLWYDEGEERNRGNFPPRFSGRQFPNYSSELNVNALELEDSALYLCASSKGRTSGNTIYFGEGSWLTVV.

This clonotype was recorded many times. The chain combines TRBV29-1 with TRBJ2-2; D gene ambiguous. The CDR3 totals 14 residues. Between the trimmed V and J ends, which lost 4 bases and 4 bases, there was a span of 13 bases. Germline CDR1 and CDR2: SQVTM and ANQGSEA. Written as DNA, the CDR3 is TGCAGCGTTGTAGAAGGTTCTCTCACCGGGGAGCTGTTTTTT. This codes for CSVVEGSLTGELFF.

The sample holds many counts of this clonotype. The J gene is TRBJ1-3, the V gene TRBV3-1, with D uncertain. The CDR3 extends over 15 amino acids. Germline V gene sequence: CDR1 LGHDT, CDR2 YNNKEL (reference sequence). V lost 8 bases and J 4 bases, leaving 18 bases between the germline ends. This chain's CDR3 is CASATGPSAGNTIYF. CDR3 nucleotide sequence: TGTGCCAGCGCAACCGGGCCATCGGCCGGAAACACCATATATTTT. Full variable domain (missing parts from reference TRBV3-1 and TRBJ1-3): DTAVSQTPKYLVTQMGNDKSIKCEQNLGHDTMYWYKQDSKKFLKIMFSYNNKELIINETVPNRFSPKSPDKAHLNLHINSLELGDSAVYFCASATGPSAGNTIYFGEGSWLTVV.

The table lists this clonotype with many counts. The chain links TRBV5-5 to TRBJ2-7; possibly TRBD1 or TRBD2 for D (5 bases each). V dropped 4 bases and J dropped 4 bases, with 15 bases sitting between them. Germline CDR1 SGHKS, CDR2 YYEKEE (reference sequence). The CDR3 has 14 amino acids. In nucleotides, the CDR3 is TGTGCCAGCAGCGGCCGGGACGGCCGTTACGAGCAGTACTTC. This codes for CASSGRDGRYEQYF.

This clonotype turned up a few times. The chain joins TRBV6-1 to TRBJ2-1, with TRBD2 matching 10 bases. V lost 7 bases, J lost 8 bases, and 5 bases stayed unmatched. In germline, CDR1 is MNHNS, CDR2 SASEGT. The CDR3 contains 13 residues. The CDR3 coding sequence is TGTGCCAGCATTGTTAGCGGGGGGTATGAGCAGTTCTTC. As protein: CASIVSGGYEQFF.

This clonotype was detected many times. The CDR3 bases are TGTGCCAGCAGTGCTGACAGACTCGAAAATGAAAAACTGTTTTTT. It codes for CASSADRLENEKLFF. V usage is TRBV6-1 and J usage is TRBJ1-4; D possibly corresponds to TRBD1 (5 bases). CDR1 is MNHNS, CDR2 SASEGT, per germline. Trimming left V 4 bases short and J 5 bases short, with 14 bases between. This CDR3 spans 15 amino acids.

To note about this clonotype: Being one base from a much bigger clone, this may be a read error. The chain uses TRBV3-1 and TRBJ2-1; 8 positions agree with TRBD2. The CDR3 is 16 amino acids. The germline V gene encodes CDR1 LGHDT and CDR2 YNNKEL (reference sequence). With 4 bases clipped from V and 5 bases from J, the junction kept 10 bases outside the gene matches. CDR3 sequence (DNA): TGTGCCAGCAGCCTTATGGGACTAGTGGGAAACAATGAGCAGTTCTTC. It specifies CASSLMGLVGNNEQFF.

The rearrangement links TRBV30 to TRBJ1-4, with D possibly matching TRBD1 (5 bases). Germline CDR1 and CDR2: GTSNPN and SVGIG (reference sequence). This CDR3 region has 14 residues. Between the trimmed V and J ends, which lost 3 bases and 3 bases, there was a span of 11 bases. As DNA, the CDR3 is TGTGCCTGGAGCCGGGACCGAGCTAATGAAAAACTGTTTTTT. Its protein product is CAWSRDRANEKLFF.

This clonotype was observed many times. The rearrangement joins TRBV20-1 to TRBJ2-7; the match to TRBD2 covers 7 bases. Germline V lookup: CDR1 DFQATT, CDR2 SNEGSKA (reference sequence). With 0 bases clipped from V and 4 bases from J, the junction kept 3 bases outside the gene matches. The CDR3 is 13 residues long. The DNA of the CDR3 is TGCAGTGCTAGAGAGGCTAGCGGTTACGAGCAGTACTTC. It specifies CSAREASGYEQYF.

This clonotype was seen at least ten times. The chain carries TRBV2 and TRBJ2-1; weak D call: TRBD2 (6 bases). The CDR3 is made up of 15 amino acids. Per the germline V gene, CDR1 is SNHLY and CDR2 is FYNNEI. The V end was cut by 6 bases, the J end by 6 bases, with 18 bases between. The CDR3 here is CASRAKRETRNEQFF. The CDR3 DNA sequence: TGTGCCAGCAGGGCGAAACGGGAGACACGCAATGAGCAGTTCTTC. The variable domain in full, with the rest retrieved from reference TRBV2 and TRBJ2-1, is EPEVTQTPSHQVTQMGQEVILRCVPISNHLYFYWYRQILGQKVEFLVSFYNNEISEKSEIFDDQFSVERPDGSNFTLKIRSTKLEDSAMYFCASRAKRETRNEQFFGPGTRLTVL.

J is TRBJ2-7 and V is TRBV6-2 or TRBV6-3; 9 nucleotides align to TRBD2. The CDR3 is 16 residues long. After removal of 7 bases from V and 3 bases from J, the junction contained 13 bases not matched to a gene. Germline V gives CDR1 MNHEY, CDR2 SVGEGT. The chain's CDR3 is CASTSTGTSFRYEQYF. CDR3 sequence (DNA): TGTGCCAGCACCTCTACGGGGACTAGCTTCCGCTACGAGCAGTACTTC.

This clonotype was seen more than once but under ten times. The DNA is left out, because the CDR3 cannot be placed on it with certainty; the CDR3 is given as TCRdb lists it. The rearrangement uses TRBV7-5 and TRBJ1-5; the DNA was not compared with TRBD1, the D call given in the table. TRBV7-5 is designated a pseudogene. A total of 17 residues make up the CDR3, ends included. CDR3 protein: CISVPEATDRGNQPQHF.

This rearrangement joins TRBV28 to TRBJ1-2; D unresolved. Trimming stripped 8 bases from V and 4 bases from J, with 8 bases between. The germline V gene has CDR1 MDHEN and CDR2 SYDVKM. The CDR3 totals 11 residues. CDR3 nucleotide sequence: TGTGCCAGCGACTCAATCTATGGCTACACCTTC. Translating gives CASDSIYGYTF.

This clonotype appeared many times. The chain is built from TRBV29-1 and TRBJ2-7; D is uncertain. Germline CDR1 is SQVTM and CDR2 is ANQGSEA. This CDR3 spans 13 amino acids. V lost 6 bases to trimming and J lost 3 bases, with 15 bases between them. The DNA for the CDR3 is TGCAGCGTCACGGGTCCTGCCCTCTACGAGCAGTACTTC. Its translation is CSVTGPALYEQYF.

This clonotype was counted between two and nine times. The V gene is TRBV7-2, the J gene TRBJ2-1; 13 bases are a match to TRBD2. From germline, CDR1 is SGHTA and CDR2 FQGNSA. The V segment lost 1 base and the J segment 6 bases; nucleotides outside the gene matches: 3. The CDR3 length is 16 residues. The chain's CDR3 is CASSLGGLAGFNEQFF. Written as DNA, the CDR3 is TGTGCCAGCAGCTTAGGGGGACTAGCGGGGTTCAATGAGCAGTTCTTC.

The V and J genes are TRBV11-2 and TRBJ2-7; the D gene could be TRBD1 or TRBD2 (6 bases each). Trimming took off 6 bases at V and 6 bases at J, with 18 bases between the two ends. The CDR3 consists of 14 residues. Per germline, CDR1 SGHAT and CDR2 FQNNGV. CDR3 region: CASRQSPGAGEQYF. Written as DNA, the CDR3 is TGTGCCAGCAGGCAAAGTCCGGGGGCGGGCGAGCAGTACTTC.

The genes are TRBV7-2 and TRBJ1-4; weak D call: TRBD1 (5 bases). This CDR3 is 16 amino acids long. V was trimmed by 3 bases and J by 13 bases, leaving 24 bases between them. Germline CDR1 is SGHTA and CDR2 is FQGNSA. CDR3 sequence reads: CASSLSPGRTQSRLFF. Here the CDR3 DNA reads TGTGCCAGCAGCTTGTCACCGGGACGAACACAGAGTAGACTGTTTTTT.

This rearrangement joins TRBV28 to TRBJ1-5; the match to TRBD1 covers 7 bases. This CDR3 is built from 12 residues. The V and J ends lost 10 bases and 5 bases, in that order; junction bases with no gene match: 5. CDR1 MDHEN and CDR2 SYDVKM come from the germline V gene. The CDR3 DNA follows: TGTGCCACATCCCAGGGGGATCAGCCCCAGCATTTT. Encoded protein: CATSQGDQPQHF.

This clonotype was seen ten or more times. The gene calls are TRBV12-3 or TRBV12-4 and TRBJ2-3; 9 nucleotides line up with TRBD2. The V gene end was trimmed by 7 bases and the J gene end by 3 bases; junction bases not matched to a gene: 5. The CDR3 sequence is 14 residues long. The DNA for the CDR3 is TGTGCCAGCAACATAGCGGGAGTTACAGATACGCAGTATTTT. This encodes CASNIAGVTDTQYF.

The chain joins TRBV5-1 to TRBJ2-1, with 14 bases fitting TRBD2. The V gene's germline CDR1 is SGHRS and CDR2 YFSETQ. V was clipped by 7 bases and J by 8 bases; unmatched bases: 8. The CDR3 is made up of 15 amino acids. CDR3 sequence (DNA): TGCGCCAGCTCCGAGGGACTAGCGGGAGTTCATGAGCAGTTCTTC. Its protein product is CASSEGLAGVHEQFF.

This chain joins TRBV28 and TRBJ1-1, with no clear D. In germline, CDR1 is MDHEN, CDR2 SYDVKM. The CDR3 is 10 residues long. The V end was cut by 8 bases, the J end by 3 bases, with 4 bases between. The CDR3 region is CASRHTEAFF. The DNA of the CDR3 is TGTGCCAGCCGTCACACTGAAGCTTTCTTT.

Only a few counts were recorded for this clonotype. The rearrangement uses TRBV12-5 and TRBJ2-3; no clear D. Germline V lookup: CDR1 LGHNT, CDR2 FRNRAP. Trimming shortened V by 7 bases and J by 1 base, and 6 bases separated the two germline ends. The CDR3 sequence is 12 residues long. For the CDR3, the DNA is TGTGCTAGTGCCCCCGGCACAGATACGCAGTATTTT. Encoded protein: CASAPGTDTQYF.

This clonotype is a singleton in its sample. V usage is TRBV10-3 and J usage is TRBJ1-5; the match to TRBD1 covers 7 bases. Germline trimming cut 2 bases from V and 15 bases from J; bases unmatched to any gene: 7. CDR1 is ENHRY, CDR2 SYGVKD, per germline. The CDR3 contains 12 residues. In nucleotides, the CDR3 is TGTGCCATCAGTGAGGGGGACAGCCCCTTGCATTTT. It codes for CAISEGDSPLHF.

This clonotype showed up just a few times. The gene calls are TRBV7-8 and TRBJ1-6; 10 bases line up with TRBD1. CDR3 length: 15 amino acids. The germline CDR1 and CDR2 sequences are SGHVS and FQNEAQ. V shed 1 base, J shed 8 bases, and the junction held 2 bases outside the gene matches. CDR3: CASSLGQGAYSPLHF. The CDR3 DNA reads TGTGCCAGCAGCTTAGGACAGGGGGCATATTCACCCCTCCACTTT.

This clonotype was found many times. The chain uses TRBV3-1 and TRBJ1-4; 7 nucleotides align to TRBD1. Germline CDR1 LGHDT, CDR2 YNNKEL (reference sequence). V lost 0 bases, J lost 10 bases, and 8 bases stayed unmatched. This CDR3 is built from 15 residues. The CDR3 sequence: CASSQDGQGGGKLFF. Written as DNA, the CDR3 is TGTGCCAGCAGCCAAGATGGGCAGGGGGGAGGAAAACTGTTTTTT.

At least ten counts were recorded for this clonotype. The chain is built from TRBV7-2 and TRBJ2-3; 9 positions match TRBD2. The germline V gene encodes CDR1 SGHTA and CDR2 FQGNSA. This CDR3 is built from 15 residues. Losses at the gene ends were 5 bases for V and 4 bases for J; bases not matched to a gene: 7. As DNA, the CDR3 is TGTGCCAGCAGCGGAAGCGGGGGGTCGGCAGATACGCAGTATTTT. Translation gives CASSGSGGSADTQYF.

The V and J genes are TRBV18 and TRBJ2-6; 8 bases fit TRBD2. This CDR3 region has 17 residues. V was clipped by 6 bases and J by 0 bases; unmatched bases: 7. In germline, CDR1 is KGHSH, CDR2 LQKENI. The CDR3 reads CASSGGGPASGANVLTF. The DNA of the CDR3 is TGTGCCAGCTCCGGGGGGGGCCCAGCCTCTGGGGCCAACGTCCTGACTTTC.